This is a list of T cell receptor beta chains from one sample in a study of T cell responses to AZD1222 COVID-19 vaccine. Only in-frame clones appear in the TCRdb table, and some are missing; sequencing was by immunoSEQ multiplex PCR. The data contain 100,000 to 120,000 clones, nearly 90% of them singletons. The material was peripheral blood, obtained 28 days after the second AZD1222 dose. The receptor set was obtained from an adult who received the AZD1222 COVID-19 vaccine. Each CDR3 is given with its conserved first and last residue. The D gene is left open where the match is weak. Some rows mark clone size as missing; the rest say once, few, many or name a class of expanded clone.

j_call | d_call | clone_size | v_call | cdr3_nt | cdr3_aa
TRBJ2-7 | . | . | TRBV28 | TGTGCCAGCAGCCTCCGGGACGACGAGCAGTACTTC | CASSLRDDEQYF
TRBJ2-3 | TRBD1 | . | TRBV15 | TGTGCCACCAGCAGCTTACACAGGGGGCCGGGAGATACGCAGTATTTT | CATSSLHRGPGDTQYF
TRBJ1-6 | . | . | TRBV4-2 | TGTGCCAGCAGCCAAGAAGTACGAGAGGGGCTAAATTCACCCCTCCACTTT | CASSQEVREGLNSPLHF
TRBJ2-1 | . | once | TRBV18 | TGTGCCAGCTCACCTTACGGTTTTGGCGATGAGCAGTTCTTC | CASSPYGFGDEQFF
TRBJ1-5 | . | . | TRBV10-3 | TGTGCCATCAGTGAGTCGCCCAGGTACGGAGACAATCAGCCCCAGCATTTT | CAISESPRYGDNQPQHF
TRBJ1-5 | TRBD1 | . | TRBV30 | TGTGCCTGGAGAGCCCCCGGGACAGGGGCACAGCCCCAGCATTTT | CAWRAPGTGAQPQHF
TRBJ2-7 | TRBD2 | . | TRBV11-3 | TGTGCCAGCAGCCGGGGGGGTTACGAGCAGTACTTC | CASSRGGYEQYF
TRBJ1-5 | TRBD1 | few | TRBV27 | TGTGCCAGCAGTCAACGGACAGGAAGCAATCAGCCCCAGCATTTT | CASSQRTGSNQPQHF
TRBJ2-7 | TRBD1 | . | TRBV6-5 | TGTGCCAGCAGGACCGGGACAGGGGCTAATTACGAGCAGTACTTC | CASRTGTGANYEQYF
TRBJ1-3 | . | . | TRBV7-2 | TGTGCCACCGCGCCTACCATCTCTGGAAACACCATATATTTT | CATAPTISGNTIYF
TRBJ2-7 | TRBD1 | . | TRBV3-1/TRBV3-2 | TGTGCCAGCAGCCAAGAAGGGGGCTTAACCTACGAGCAGTACTTC | CASSQEGGLTYEQYF
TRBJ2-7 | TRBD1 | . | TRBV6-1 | TGTGCCAGCAGTGAACGGAGGACAGGGGGCGACGAGCAGTACTTC | CASSERRTGGDEQYF
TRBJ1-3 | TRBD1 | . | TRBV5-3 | TGTGCCAGAAGTGTTCAGGGGGCCACAGGAAACACCATATATTTT | CARSVQGATGNTIYF
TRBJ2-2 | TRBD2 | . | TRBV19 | TGTGCCAGTAGATCTCTTCTAGCGGGAGGGCCGGCCGGGGAGCTGTTTTTT | CASRSLLAGGPAGELFF
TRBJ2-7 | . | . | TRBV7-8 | TGTGCCAGCAGCTTTAGCCGCCACTACGAGCAGTACTTC | CASSFSRHYEQYF
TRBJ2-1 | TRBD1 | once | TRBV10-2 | TGCGCCAGCAGGGACAGGGGACGCAATGAGCAGTTCTTC | CASRDRGRNEQFF
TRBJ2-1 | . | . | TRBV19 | TGTGCCAGTAGTCCTGGGGGCCCTCTAATATCCAATGAGCAGTTCTTC | CASSPGGPLISNEQFF
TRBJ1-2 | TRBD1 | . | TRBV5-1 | TGCGCCAGCAGCTTGGGAGGACAGGGCAGAGGCTATGGCTACACCTTC | CASSLGGQGRGYGYTF
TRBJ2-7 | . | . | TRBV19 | TGTGCCAGTAGTGTTTCGGTCAACTCTATGTACGAGCAGTACTTC | CASSVSVNSMYEQYF
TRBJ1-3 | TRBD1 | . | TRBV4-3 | TGCGCCAGCAGCCAAGGATTGGCGGGACAGCTTATTTTCTCCTCTGGAAACACCATATATTTT | CASSQGLAGQLIFSSGNTIYF
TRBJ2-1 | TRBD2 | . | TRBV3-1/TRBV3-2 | TGTGCCAGCAGCCCCTTAGCGGGTAGCTCCTACAATGAGCAGTTCTTC | CASSPLAGSSYNEQFF
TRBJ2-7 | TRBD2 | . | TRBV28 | TGTGCCAGCAGTTCCCCTACTAGCGGGAGGGCCAACGAGCAGTACTTC | CASSSPTSGRANEQYF
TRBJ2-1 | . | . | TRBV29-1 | TGCAGCGCTGAGTCTGGGAGCAATGAGCAGTTCTTC | CSAESGSNEQFF
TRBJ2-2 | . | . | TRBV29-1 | TGCAGCGCTTGGACAGCGAACACCGGGGAGCTGTTTTTT | CSAWTANTGELFF
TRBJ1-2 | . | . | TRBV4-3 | TGCGCCAGCAGCCAAGGACGGGGGGGCTATGGCTACACCTTC | CASSQGRGGYGYTF
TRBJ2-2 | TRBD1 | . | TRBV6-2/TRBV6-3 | TGTGCCAGCAGCCGAATCGGGACAGGGGGCCACGGGGAGCTGTTTTTT | CASSRIGTGGHGELFF
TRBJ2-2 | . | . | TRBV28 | TGTGCCAGCATTAACAGGGTAACCGGGGAGCTGTTTTTT | CASINRVTGELFF
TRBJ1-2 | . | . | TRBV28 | TGTGCCAGCAGTTTAGAACAGGGTTACACCTTC | CASSLEQGYTF
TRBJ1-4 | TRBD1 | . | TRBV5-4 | TGTGCCAGCAGCCGGACAGGGGTCGCTAATGAAAAACTGTTTTTT | CASSRTGVANEKLFF
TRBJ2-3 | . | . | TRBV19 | TGTGCCAGTAGTATAAAGTTAAGGGGGACTAGCACAGATACGCAGTATTTT | CASSIKLRGTSTDTQYF
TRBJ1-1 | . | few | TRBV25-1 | TGTGCCAGCAAACATCCAGAGGGGAACACTGAAGCTTTCTTT | CASKHPEGNTEAFF